This TCR beta chain was captured by sequencing in a study of cytomegalovirus exposure and HLA in healthy donors (TCRdb year 2017). Background on the whole study: An earlier analysis of several hundred of the donors reported approximately 270 Gb of sequence data and about 100 million unique TCR beta sequences from 190 million or so T cells. Typing coverage varied by locus: roughly 629-640 donors for A, B, C, DRB1 and DQB1; about 520 for DQA1; more than 600 for DPA1; fewer than 480 for DPB1. Every repertoire in the discovery cohort had been generated on one and the same sequencing platform. To predict cytomegalovirus infection status, the study combined high-throughput TCR immunosequencing, statistical association of individual TCRs with disease status, and machine learning. The study aimed to test whether signatures of past pathogen exposure could be identified by cataloging public T cell receptors. A separate validation cohort of roughly 130 different subjects was used in addition to the approximately 700-subject first cohort. Donor age, sex, ethnicity and CMV serostatus were collected together with the repertoire data. Several DR-DQ haplotypes were handled as single units for association and clustering because linkage in the cohort was strong. An earlier analysis of 500 to 650 of the donors applied high-throughput TCR beta sequencing to assess whether each TCR beta V gene segment acted as functional or pseudogenic. The study profiled the T cell repertoires of under 850 subjects by immunosequencing and related them to cytomegalovirus serostatus. Of the roughly 410 genotyped donors, over 80% were placed in the genetic ancestry cluster associated with self-reported Caucasian donors. A later genetic analysis took genome-wide SNP genotypes for 398 of the 666 donors and used that subset as a discovery cohort. Across roughly 420 genotyped donors of the cohort, an average of about 250,000 unique TCR beta nucleotide sequences per donor were sequenced, and 15% to 20% of those sequences were non-productive. In a later analysis, previously published TCR beta repertoires from roughly 710 donors were re-analyzed and high-resolution HLA genotyping was added so that TCR occurrence patterns could be studied. An early release covering about 600 HLA-typed donors comprised about 300 gigabases of sequencing data and 85 million or so unique TCR sequences. Class I and class II HLA loci were covered by the typing at four-digit resolution. Rather than using new phenotypic data, the later analysis identified candidate immune exposures from TCR beta sequences and from how often those sequences occurred across donors.

Regarding this clone: The antigen this receptor binds is unknown. No quality values exist for individual bases; no much larger clone is one base distant.

Library preparation was by the immunoSEQ multiplex PCR assay. For the multiplex PCR, a mixture combining 60 forward primers for TCR Vbeta segments and 13 reverse primers for TCR Jbeta segments was used. The CDR3 region of rearranged TCR beta genes was amplified from genomic DNA by a multiplex PCR assay. The amplified TCR beta libraries were sequenced on the Illumina HiSeq System as 87-base-pair reads. The published analysis was carried out like this. In a later analysis, some 80 million unique TCR beta chains were counted across the roughly 610 repertoires, and around 11 million of these chains were shared by at least two donors. A nearest-neighbor algorithm error-corrected the raw reads and collapsed the reads into unique sequences, merging closely related sequences to remove PCR and sequencing errors. Alignment of CDR3 sequences to IMGT reference sequences was used to assign V, D and J gene segments. Each retained sequence needed at least a six-nucleotide match to both a V gene segment and a J gene segment. A rearrangement was called productive if the CDR3 had no stop codons and remained in frame with V and J, and every other rearrangement was called non-productive. CDR3 was defined according to IMGT convention as the region running from the second conserved V-encoded cysteine to the conserved J-encoded phenylalanine. The earlier analysis of 587 of the donors excluded any sequence lacking an unambiguous match to a single V gene segment. In an earlier analysis of around 590 of the donors, a V segment was called functional when productive rearrangements were above 56.7%, and segregating when the standard deviation between donors exceeded 5%. A statistical classification framework was built for diagnosing cytomegalovirus status from the catalog of TCR beta chain sequences. In a later analysis, TCR nucleotide sequences were compared against IMGT/GENE-DB human TR gene sequences so that V and J genes could be assigned. The TCRdist pipeline was used in a later analysis to assign CDR3 sequences and most-parsimonious VDJ recombination scenarios. In a later analysis, each TCR beta chain was defined by its CDR3 amino acid sequence together with its V-gene family, and reads lacking a unique V-gene family were excluded. As a way to deal with suspected cross-contamination and a sequencing artifact, a later analysis dropped 450 to 600 nucleotide sequences that were highly shared and had low generation probability. In a later analysis, a clonal expansion index was calculated for each public chain from normalized within-repertoire ranks of inferred template counts. In a later analysis, generation probabilities were computed using a VDJ recombination model fitted to out-of-frame rearrangements, and the results were checked against IGoR. A later analysis scored TCR-TCR, TCR-HLA and TCR-CMV co-occurrence with hypergeometric tests, applying a repertoire-size bias correction to TCR pairs. A later analysis estimated false discovery rates by permuting HLA or CMV assignments 20 times. In a later analysis, co-occurring TCRs were grouped with DBSCAN, and TCRdist sequence similarity was added when clustering was performed within HLA-allele-positive subsets. Repertoires with fewer than 30,000 or more than 120,000 public chains were left out of co-occurrence clustering, as were about five repertoires with anomalous nucleotide sharing. TCRdb stores this immuneACCESS table with in-frame sequences only. Part of the clones is absent; in the studies checked, under half of the shortfall reflects unresolved V genes, and no reason is known for the rest. The V and J calls and clone size come from that table; D and trimming were worked out from the DNA. This sample is represented by roughly 180,000 clones; roughly four fifths of them were singletons. The top ten hold around 5% of the sample.

The cohort was made up of around 720 healthy bone marrow donors. All cohort members were sampled while nominally healthy, although unrecorded immune exposures were likely present. The donor was CMV seropositive and belonged to the group of 250 to 350 seropositive cohort members. Each donor provided a peripheral blood sample, and peripheral blood mononuclear cells were used for TCR beta sequencing. The Qiagen DNeasy Blood Extraction Kit was used to extract genomic DNA from the blood cell samples. Here is what the overall study found, with its caveats: An earlier analysis of roughly 570 of the donors showed that most TCR beta V segments appeared in productive rearrangements either about 87% or about 30% of the time, which broadly matched IMGT annotations. This cohort had only TCR beta chains sequenced, and the lack of alpha or paired-chain data limited which features could be detected. It was suggested by the authors that the approach could potentially be generalized to other disease states and immunological phenotypes. Because the 87-base-pair reads could not distinguish some IMGT-functional V segments, including TRBV6-2 and TRBV6-3, those segments were excluded. When HLA alleles, especially DR and DQ, strongly co-occurred, attributing TCR associations to individual alleles was difficult. Presence/absence analyses assumed roughly uniform sequencing depth across donors, an assumption that may not hold. In vitro tests confirmed that a few of the cytomegalovirus-associated TCR beta chains recognize cytomegalovirus antigens. Most CMV-associated TCR beta chains appeared to be HLA-restricted in a later analysis, and the HLA associations seemed to be driven largely by CMV exposure. According to a later analysis, TCR association rates differed among HLA loci, with DRB1 alleles showing the most associated TCRs and HLA-C alleles showing the fewest. According to a later genetic analysis, donors in an Asian-associated ancestry cluster had fewer N-insertions in productive TCRs than the roughly 670-donor mean. Because counts were too low, seventeen rarely observed V segments, including chromosome 9 orphons, were excluded from the earlier analysis of fewer than 650 of the donors. For the cohort, immune exposure information was limited to CMV serostatus. HLA typing was unavailable for some donors at each locus, so association tests used only the typed subset. In the study, some 160 TCR beta chains were listed as associated with cytomegalovirus. While some public TCRs were present in many individuals, most TCR sequences turned up only very rarely across donors. A further reported finding was that TCR beta sequences accurately predicted the HLA-A and HLA-B alleles for most subjects in the first cohort. In a later analysis, some 18,000 TCR beta sequences were associated with specific HLA alleles at a false discovery rate of 0.05. Several of the top co-occurrence clusters appeared to be linked to parvovirus B19, influenza, CMV and Epstein-Barr virus, according to a later analysis. A group of highly shared sequence variants was considered likely to be a technical artifact of the sequencing pipeline. Linkage disequilibrium might explain the correlated functional status among segregating V segments, but an unknown experimental factor could not be excluded. In both the original and validation cohorts, the classifier was reported to diagnose cytomegalovirus status with high specificity and sensitivity. A later genetic analysis associated a missense DCLRE1C variant with V-gene and J-gene trimming of TCR beta chains, and an independent cohort replicated the association. Compared with equally common non-associated chains, HLA-associated TCR beta chains in a later analysis were more clonally expanded and had lower generation probabilities.

At the junction V is shortened by 5 bases and J by 5 bases, with 22 bases in between. CDR3 length: 17 amino acids, cysteine to phenylalanine. The CDR3 DNA has 51 bases and is translated from base 1. CDR1 and CDR2, per the germline V gene (reference sequence), are GTSNPN and SVGIG. This TCR was recovered from a girl aged 10 to 17 in good health and CMV-seropositive. The chain is made from TRBV30 and TRBJ1-6, with the D gene too uncertain to name. The sample was PBMCs. The nucleotides are TGTGCCTGGCAACTCACTCCCCCCCGCTTGGATAATTCACCCCTCCACTTT. This sequence encodes CAWQLTPPRLDNSPLHF.